These T cell receptor beta chains were read from a single sample in a study of T cell clonotyping in hematopoietic cell transplantation. Data came from immunoSEQ multiplex PCR; TCRdb stores just in-frame clones and leaves some out. The table shows tens of thousands of clones, with around 96% occurring only once. The source material was peripheral blood mononuclear cells, sampled before stem cell transplant. Every receptor here comes from a woman in her 50s with acute myeloid leukemia. Some clones in this sample may be carry-over from other donors' samples. Both conserved end residues are part of each CDR3. The order of the fields is D gene, J gene, V gene, clone size, CDR3 DNA, CDR3 protein. The D gene is left open where the match is weak. Expanded clones get a size class; other rows say once, few or many, or leave the size out.

NA TRBJ2-3 TRBV7-7 NA TGTGCTAGCAGCCCCGACCTAGCAGATACGCAGTATTTT CASSPDLADTQYF
NA TRBJ1-2 TRBV27 NA TGTGCCAGCAGTCTTATGGGGACGATCACGTCTAACTATGGCTACACCTTC CASSLMGTITSNYGYTF
NA TRBJ2-5 TRBV2 NA TGTGCCAGCAGTGAAAGCAGGGAGACCCAGTACTTC CASSESRETQYF
NA TRBJ1-6 TRBV7-9 NA TGTGCCAGCAGCTCTGATTCACCCCTCCACTTT CASSSDSPLHF
NA TRBJ1-1 TRBV30 NA TGTGCCTGGAGTGTACGGGGTGGGAGCACTGAAGCTTTCTTT CAWSVRGGSTEAFF
TRBD2 TRBJ2-7 TRBV29-1 NA TGCAGCGCACAAGGACTAGCGAACGAGCAGTACTTC CSAQGLANEQYF
NA TRBJ2-7 TRBV28 once TGTGCCAGCAGTTCTCGCCAGGCCGGACTCTACGAGCAGTACTTC CASSSRQAGLYEQYF
NA TRBJ1-4 TRBV28 NA TGTGCCAGCAGTTTATTCCACGGACCCATGAGGAATGAAAAACTGTTTTTT CASSLFHGPMRNEKLFF
TRBD1 TRBJ1-5 TRBV29-1 once TGCAGCGCAAAACAGGGGGCGCGGGAGCCCCAGCATTTT CSAKQGAREPQHF
TRBD1 TRBJ1-3 TRBV28 NA TGTGCCAGCATTAATCCCGGGACAGATGGAAACACCATATATTTT CASINPGTDGNTIYF
NA TRBJ1-1 TRBV9 NA TGTGCCAGCAGCCCTCGGACAAGGAACACTGAAGCTTTCTTT CASSPRTRNTEAFF
NA TRBJ1-2 TRBV19 NA TGTGCCAGTACTATAGGAGGGGCTGGTGGCTACACCTTC CASTIGGAGGYTF
TRBD1 TRBJ1-5 TRBV7-9 NA TGTGCCAGCAGCTCCGGGACAGGGAGTAATCAGCCCCAGCATTTT CASSSGTGSNQPQHF
NA TRBJ2-1 TRBV28 NA TGTGCCAGCAGTCCTTACGACAGCAACAATGAGCAGTTCTTC CASSPYDSNNEQFF
NA TRBJ1-6 TRBV6-5 NA TGTGCCAGCAGTTACGCAGCCGGGACGATTTCACCCCTCCACTTT CASSYAAGTISPLHF
NA TRBJ2-6 TRBV5-1 NA TGCGCCAGCAGCTTGATTGGCGGCAGATCTGGGGCCAACGTCCTGACTTTC CASSLIGGRSGANVLTF
NA TRBJ2-7 TRBV6-1 once TGTGCCAGTAGTTTCCCGTCCTACTACGAGCAGTACTTC CASSFPSYYEQYF
TRBD2 TRBJ2-3 TRBV5-1 once TGCGCCAGCAGCTTGGGCAGCGGGAGGGTTGGAGATACGCAGTATTTT CASSLGSGRVGDTQYF
TRBD2 TRBJ2-4 TRBV4-1 NA TGCGCCAGCAGCCAAGATCGTAGTGCGGGACTAGCCAACATTCAGTACTTC CASSQDRSAGLANIQYF
NA TRBJ1-1 TRBV5-1 NA TGCGCCAGCAGTTACTCAGAGAACACTGAAGCTTTCTTT CASSYSENTEAFF
NA TRBJ1-5 TRBV4-1 NA TGCGCCAGCAGCCAAGGTACGGTAAATCAGCCCCAGCATTTT CASSQGTVNQPQHF
TRBD1 TRBJ2-5 TRBV7-6 NA TGTGCCAGCAGCCGACTATTACAGGGGCTTCAAGAGACCCAGTACTTC CASSRLLQGLQETQYF
NA TRBJ2-7 TRBV29-1 NA TGCAGCGTTAAAGGGGGGCCCTACGAGCAGTACTTC CSVKGGPYEQYF
NA TRBJ2-7 TRBV7-2 NA TGTGCCAGCAGCTTAGTCGGGACTCAGACCTACGAGCAGTACTTC CASSLVGTQTYEQYF
NA TRBJ2-1 TRBV6-5 NA TGTGCCAGCAGTTACAGAGAGAAATCCTACAATGAGCAGTTCTTC CASSYREKSYNEQFF
NA TRBJ1-2 TRBV4-2 NA TGTGCCAGCAGCCAAGAAGGTAGGGCCGACTACTATGGCTACACCTTC CASSQEGRADYYGYTF
TRBD1 TRBJ1-2 TRBV20-1 NA TGCATTTCACAGGGGCGGGGTGGCTACACCTTC CISQGRGGYTF
TRBD1 TRBJ2-6 TRBV29-1 NA TGCAGCGTTGAATCCCGGGACAGGGATTCTGGGGCCAACGTCCTGACTTTC CSVESRDRDSGANVLTF
NA TRBJ2-2 TRBV4-2 NA TGTGCCAGCAGCCAGACGCACGCGAACACCGGGGAGCTGTTTTTT CASSQTHANTGELFF
NA TRBJ1-4 TRBV5-1 NA TGCGCCAGCAGCTTGTGGGCAGGGTTGTCAACTAATGAAAAACTGTTTTTT CASSLWAGLSTNEKLFF
NA TRBJ1-3 TRBV19 NA TGTGCCAGTAGTTACACAAGCCTCTCTGGAAACACCATATATTTT CASSYTSLSGNTIYF
TRBD1 TRBJ1-5 TRBV2 NA TGTGCCAGCAAACCTGGGACAGCCCTAACAGGGCAGCCCCAGCATTTT CASKPGTALTGQPQHF
NA TRBJ1-2 TRBV6-1 NA TGTGCCAGCAGTGCAGGGACAAACCGCTATGGCTACACCTTC CASSAGTNRYGYTF
NA TRBJ1-1 TRBV5-6 once TGTGCCAGCAGCACGGGGGGACCCGGGACTGTCCAAGCTTTCTTT CASSTGGPGTVQAFF
NA TRBJ2-7 TRBV28 NA TGTGCCAGCAGTTTTGGGGGGAGCTCCTACGAGCAGTACTTC CASSFGGSSYEQYF
NA TRBJ1-4 TRBV5-1 NA TGCGCCAGTAGGGGTGGGGCAAATGAAAAACTGTTTTTT CASRGGANEKLFF
NA TRBJ2-2 TRBV4-1 NA TGCGCCAGCAGCCCTATGGGGGGTTCGTCAGGGAGCACCGGGGAGCTGTTTTTT CASSPMGGSSGSTGELFF
NA TRBJ2-2 TRBV28 NA TGTGCCAGCAGTCTCACAGGGTTACTAAGACTAGCTACGAACACCGGGGAGCTGTTTTTT CASSLTGLLRLATNTGELFF
TRBD1 TRBJ1-1 TRBV30 NA TGTGCCTGGAGTCCACTCCTGGGACAGGGAATAACTGAAGCTTTCTTT CAWSPLLGQGITEAFF
NA TRBJ1-5 TRBV30 NA TGTGCCTGGAGTGTTCCCAGATTGAATCAGCCCCAGCATTTT CAWSVPRLNQPQHF
TRBD1 TRBJ2-7 TRBV5-1 NA TGCGCCAGCAGCACCAGACAGGGGGTCTCCTACGAGCAGTACTTC CASSTRQGVSYEQYF
NA TRBJ2-3 TRBV7-9 once TGTGCCAGCAGCACAAAAAGGGCAGATACGCAGTATTTT CASSTKRADTQYF
TRBD1 TRBJ2-1 TRBV5-1 NA TGCGCCAGCAGCTTGGCTCCCTCACAGGGGGCCAATGAGCAGTTCTTC CASSLAPSQGANEQFF
TRBD1 TRBJ2-5 TRBV2 NA TGTGCCAGCAGCGGACAGGCGGAGACCCAGTACTTC CASSGQAETQYF
NA TRBJ1-5 TRBV4-2 NA TGTGCCAGCAGCCAAGGAGATTATAGCAATCAGCCCCAGCATTTT CASSQGDYSNQPQHF
NA TRBJ2-7 TRBV5-1 NA TGCGCCAGCAGCTTGGGTAGTTGGGAGATCGGCCCACGGAAAGAGCAGTACTTC CASSLGSWEIGPRKEQYF
NA TRBJ2-4 TRBV9 once TGTGCCAGCAGCGTAACAACTACCCCGGGAAACATTCAGTACTTC CASSVTTTPGNIQYF
NA TRBJ2-1 TRBV4-1 NA TGCGCCAGCAGCCAAGATTTCTCGGCAGTTCCCATCATCTTC CASSQDFSAVPIIF
NA TRBJ1-2 TRBV25-1 NA TGTGCCAGCAGTGAATACTATGGCTACACCTTC CASSEYYGYTF
NA TRBJ2-5 TRBV6-5 NA TGTGCCAGCAGTTACTCCCTGGGGGCGCCGGCGGAGACCCAGTACTTC CASSYSLGAPAETQYF
NA TRBJ2-2 TRBV6-5 NA TGTGCCAGCAGGGTACAGGGGAACACCGGGGAGCTGTTTTTT CASRVQGNTGELFF
NA TRBJ1-3 TRBV6-5 once TGTGCCAGCAGTTACGCCCCCCGGGCTGGAAACACCATATATTTT CASSYAPRAGNTIYF
TRBD1 TRBJ1-3 TRBV7-6 NA TGTGCCAGCCTAGGGACAGGTCCTGACTCTGGAAACACCATATATTTT CASLGTGPDSGNTIYF
NA TRBJ1-5 TRBV6-1 NA TGTGCCAGCAGTGCGTACGACAATCAGCCCCAGCATTTT CASSAYDNQPQHF
NA TRBJ1-3 TRBV19 NA TGTGCCAGTAGTTTACGACTCACCTCTGGAAACACCATATATTTT CASSLRLTSGNTIYF
NA TRBJ2-7 TRBV7-9 NA TGTGCCAGCAGCTTAGTAGTGGTATTGCAGGCTCATTCCTACGAGCAGTACTTC CASSLVVVLQAHSYEQYF
TRBD1 TRBJ1-1 TRBV5-1 NA TGCGCCAGCAGCCCGGACAGGGCCAACACTGAAGCTTTCTTT CASSPDRANTEAFF
TRBD1 TRBJ1-4 TRBV9 NA TGTGCCAGCAGCGTAGAATTGACAGGGAGTCGTGAAAAACTGTTTTTT CASSVELTGSREKLFF